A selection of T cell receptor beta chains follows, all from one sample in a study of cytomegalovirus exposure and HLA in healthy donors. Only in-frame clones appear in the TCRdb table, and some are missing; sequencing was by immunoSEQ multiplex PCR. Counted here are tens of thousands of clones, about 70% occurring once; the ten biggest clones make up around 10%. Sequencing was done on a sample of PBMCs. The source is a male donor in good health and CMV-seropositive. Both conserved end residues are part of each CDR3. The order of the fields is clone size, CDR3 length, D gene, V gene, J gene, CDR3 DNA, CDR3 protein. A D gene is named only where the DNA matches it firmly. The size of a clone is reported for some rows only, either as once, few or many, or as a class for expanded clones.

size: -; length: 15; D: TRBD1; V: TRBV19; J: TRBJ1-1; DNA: TGTGCCAGTACCCACGGGACAGCCTCGAACACTGAAGCTTTCTTT; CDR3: CASTHGTASNTEAFF
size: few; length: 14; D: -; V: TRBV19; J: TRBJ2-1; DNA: TGTGCCAGTAGTATCTACCCTTCCTACAATGAGCAGTTCTTC; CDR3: CASSIYPSYNEQFF
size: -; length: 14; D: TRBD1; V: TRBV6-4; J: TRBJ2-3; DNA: TGTGCCAGCAGTGCCCAGGGGGCCACAGATACGCAGTATTTT; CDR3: CASSAQGATDTQYF
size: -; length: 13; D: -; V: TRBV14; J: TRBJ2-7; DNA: TGTGCCAGCAGCCCCCGTACTACGTTGGGGCAGTACTTC; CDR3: CASSPRTTLGQYF
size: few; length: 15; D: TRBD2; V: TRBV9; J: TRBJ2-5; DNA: TGTGCCAGCAGCGTAGGTAGCGGGAGCGGAGAGACCCAGTACTTC; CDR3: CASSVGSGSGETQYF
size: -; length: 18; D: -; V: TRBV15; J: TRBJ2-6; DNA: TGTGCCACCAGCAGAGATTGGTCGTCAGGGTCTGGGGCCAACGTCCTGACTTTC; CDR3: CATSRDWSSGSGANVLTF
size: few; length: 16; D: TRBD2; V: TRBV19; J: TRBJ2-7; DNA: TGTGCCAGTAAAAAGGCCGGACTAGCGGGAAGGCACGAGCAGTACTTC; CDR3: CASKKAGLAGRHEQYF
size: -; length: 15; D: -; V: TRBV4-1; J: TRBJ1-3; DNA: TGCGCCAGCAGCCAAGTGCAGGGGTCTGGAAACACCATATATTTT; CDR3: CASSQVQGSGNTIYF
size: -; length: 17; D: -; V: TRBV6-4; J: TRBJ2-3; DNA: TGTGCCAGCAGTCCAACAGGGACGGGCTTCCTCGTGGATACGCAGTATTTT; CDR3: CASSPTGTGFLVDTQYF
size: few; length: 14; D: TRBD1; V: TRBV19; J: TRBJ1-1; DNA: TGTGCCAGTACTACGGGACAGCGGAACACTGAAGCTTTCTTT; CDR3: CASTTGQRNTEAFF
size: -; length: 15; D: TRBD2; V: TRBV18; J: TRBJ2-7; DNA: TGTGCCAGCTCACCACAAACGGGGGGGCCCTACGAGCAGTACTTC; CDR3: CASSPQTGGPYEQYF
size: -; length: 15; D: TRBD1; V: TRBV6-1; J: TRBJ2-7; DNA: TGTGCCAGCAGAGGGGGACAGGGAAAAACCTACGAGCAGTACTTC; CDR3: CASRGGQGKTYEQYF
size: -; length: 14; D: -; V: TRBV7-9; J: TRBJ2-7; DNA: TGTGCCAGCAGCTTATTAGAGGGGGCCTACGAGCAGTACTTC; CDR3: CASSLLEGAYEQYF
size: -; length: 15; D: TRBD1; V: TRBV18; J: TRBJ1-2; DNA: TGTGCCAGCTCACTACCGGGACAGCGCACCTATGGCTACACCTTC; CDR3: CASSLPGQRTYGYTF
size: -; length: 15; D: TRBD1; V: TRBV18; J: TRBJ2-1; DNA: TGTGCCAGCTCACCCCGACGGACAGGGGAGGATGAGCAGTTCTTC; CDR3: CASSPRRTGEDEQFF
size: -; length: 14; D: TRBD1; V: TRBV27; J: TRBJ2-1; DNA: TGTGCCAGCGGATTTGCGGACAGGGTTAATGAGCAGTTCTTC; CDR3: CASGFADRVNEQFF
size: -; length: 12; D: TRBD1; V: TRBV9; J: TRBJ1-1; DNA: TGTGCCAGCAGCGACAGGGGGCTTGAAGCTTTCTTT; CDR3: CASSDRGLEAFF
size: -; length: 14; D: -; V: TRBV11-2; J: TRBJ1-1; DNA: TGTGCCAGCAGCTTATCTGGTTGGACAGAGTCCCCTTTCTTT; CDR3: CASSLSGWTESPFF
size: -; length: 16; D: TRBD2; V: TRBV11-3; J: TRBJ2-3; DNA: TGTGCCAGCAGCTTCGGACTAGCGGGAGGTGGAGATACGCAGTATTTT; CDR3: CASSFGLAGGGDTQYF
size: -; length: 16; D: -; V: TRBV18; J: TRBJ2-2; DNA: TGTGCCAGCTCACCACTCCAGAGGAAGGAGACCGGGGAGCTGTTTTTT; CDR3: CASSPLQRKETGELFF
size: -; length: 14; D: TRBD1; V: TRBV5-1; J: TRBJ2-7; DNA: TGCGCCAGCAGCTTGGACAGGGGAGATGACGAGCAGTACTTC; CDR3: CASSLDRGDDEQYF
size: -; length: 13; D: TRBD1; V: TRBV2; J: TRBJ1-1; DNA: TGTGCCAGCCCTAGGACAGGGGACACTGAAGCTTTCTTT; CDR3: CASPRTGDTEAFF
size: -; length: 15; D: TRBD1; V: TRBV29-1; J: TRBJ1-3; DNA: TGCAGCGTGCGGGGACAGGAGTTGTCTGGAAACACCATATATTTT; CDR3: CSVRGQELSGNTIYF
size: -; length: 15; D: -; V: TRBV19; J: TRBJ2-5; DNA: TGTGCCAGTAGTCAATTACAGGGAGGGGAGGAGACCCAGTACTTC; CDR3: CASSQLQGGEETQYF
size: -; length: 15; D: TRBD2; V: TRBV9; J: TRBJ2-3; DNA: TGTGCCAGCAGCTGGGGACTAGCACTCACAGATACGCAGTATTTT; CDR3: CASSWGLALTDTQYF
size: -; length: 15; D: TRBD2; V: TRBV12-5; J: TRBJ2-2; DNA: TGTGCTAGGGGAGGGACTAGCGGGGAAGTCGGGGAGCTGTTTTTT; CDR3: CARGGTSGEVGELFF
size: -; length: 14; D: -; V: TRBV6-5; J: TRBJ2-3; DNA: TGTGCCAGCAGTCGGACTTATTCCACAGATACGCAGTATTTT; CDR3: CASSRTYSTDTQYF
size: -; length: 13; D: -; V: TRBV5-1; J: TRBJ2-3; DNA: TGCGCCAGCAGCGCCGGTCTCACAGATACGCAGTATTTT; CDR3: CASSAGLTDTQYF
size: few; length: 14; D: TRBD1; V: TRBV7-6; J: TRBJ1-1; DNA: TGTGCCAGCAGCCCAGGACAGGGTAGGACTGAAGCTTTCTTT; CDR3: CASSPGQGRTEAFF
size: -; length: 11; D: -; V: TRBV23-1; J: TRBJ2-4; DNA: TGCGCCATTTACGAGGGAAACATTCAGTACTTC; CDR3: CAIYEGNIQYF
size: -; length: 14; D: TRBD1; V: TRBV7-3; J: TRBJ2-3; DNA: TGTGCCAGCAGTCAATCAGGGGGCGCAGATACGCAGTATTTT; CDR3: CASSQSGGADTQYF